Shown below are 6 T cell receptor beta chains from a single sample sequenced in a study of shared clonotypes between healthy human individuals. The table came from immunoSEQ multiplex PCR; TCRdb's copy has only in-frame clones and leaves some out. The sample shows about 1.5 million clones, 95% to 99% of them seen only once. The sequenced sample consisted of naive CD4+ T cells sorted from blood. Subset defined: CD45RA+ positively selected. All receptors come from a man aged 30-40 years in good health.

The V gene is TRBV6-6, the J gene TRBJ1-1, with unresolved D. Germline CDR1 MNHNY, CDR2 SVGAGI (reference sequence). V lost 8 bases and J 5 bases, leaving 12 bases between the germline ends. The CDR3 length is 12 residues. CDR3 nucleotides: TGTGCCAGCTCCAAGGGTGATACTGAAGCTTTCTTT. As protein: CASSKGDTEAFF.

The rearrangement uses TRBV6-1 and TRBJ1-2; no clear D gene. Per the germline V gene, CDR1 is MNHNS and CDR2 is SASEGT. The CDR3 loop spans 12 amino acids. Trimming removed 3 bases at V and 7 bases at J, with 9 bases between. CDR3 protein: CASSDRPRGYTF. CDR3 nucleotide sequence: TGTGCCAGCAGTGACAGGCCCCGTGGCTACACCTTC.

This rearrangement joins TRBV6-6 to TRBJ2-1; D is perhaps TRBD2 (5 bases). This CDR3 is built from 11 residues. Germline V CDR1 and CDR2: MNHNY, SVGAGI (reference sequence). Trimming removed 2 bases from V and 10 bases from J, with 6 bases in between. The CDR3 sequence: CASSYREEQFF. The CDR3 DNA follows: TGTGCCAGCAGTTACCGGGAAGAGCAGTTCTTC.

The V and J genes are TRBV7-2 and TRBJ2-3; D not resolved. The length of the CDR3 is 16 residues. Germline V gene lookup returns CDR1 SGHTA and CDR2 FQGNSA. V was trimmed by 2 bases and J by 1 base, leaving 13 bases between them. Written as DNA, the CDR3 is TGTGCCAGCAGCTTAATTACTCCTTACCGCACAGATACGCAGTATTTT. This gives the protein CASSLITPYRTDTQYF.

Written as DNA, the CDR3 is TGTGCCAGCAGCTTGACTAGCGCCCACTCCTACGAGCAGTACTTC. It translates to CASSLTSAHSYEQYF. This sequence joins TRBV5-4 and TRBJ2-7, with 7 bases aligning to TRBD2. The CDR3 is 15 residues long. V gave up 1 base and J gave up 0 bases; unmatched junction bases: 4. The germline CDR1 and CDR2 sequences are SGHNT and YYREEE (reference sequence).

Here the CDR3 DNA reads TGTGCCAGCAGCTTAGATGGGACAGGGGAGTATGAAAAACTGTTTTTT. This gives the protein CASSLDGTGEYEKLFF. The V call is TRBV11-2, the J call TRBJ1-4, with TRBD1 matching 10 bases. This CDR3 is built from 16 residues. Germline CDR1 SGHAT, CDR2 FQNNGV. V shed 0 bases and J 6 bases; nucleotides not matched to a gene: 4.